This is a list of T cell receptor beta chains from one sample in a study of blood T cell repertoires in COVID-19. Produced via immunoSEQ multiplex PCR; TCRdb's table is partial and in-frame only. The sample holds roughly 100,000 clones, roughly 82% seen once. Sequencing was done on a sample of peripheral blood. All receptors come from an elderly man with acute or convalescent COVID-19. Each CDR3 is given with its conserved first and last residue. D genes are given only for firm matches. Not every row has a clone size; where given, it reads once, few, many or a size class.

clone size: -
V gene: TRBV28
D gene: -
J gene: TRBJ1-1
CDR3 protein: CASSLIVNTEAFF
CDR3 DNA: TGTGCCAGCAGCCTTATCGTGAACACTGAAGCTTTCTTT

clone size: -
V gene: TRBV24-1
D gene: -
J gene: TRBJ1-5
CDR3 protein: CATSGTLNQPQHF
CDR3 DNA: TGTGCCACCAGCGGGACACTTAATCAGCCCCAGCATTTT

clone size: -
V gene: TRBV4-3
D gene: TRBD1
J gene: TRBJ2-5
CDR3 protein: CASSQDVRGIGQETQYF
CDR3 DNA: TGCGCCAGCAGCCAAGACGTCAGGGGGATAGGTCAAGAGACCCAGTACTTC

clone size: -
V gene: TRBV4-1
D gene: -
J gene: TRBJ1-1
CDR3 protein: CASSQDMGARTEAFF
CDR3 DNA: TGCGCCAGCAGCCAAGATATGGGGGCACGGACTGAAGCTTTCTTT

clone size: -
V gene: TRBV5-1
D gene: -
J gene: TRBJ2-6
CDR3 protein: CASSSLRGGITSGANVLTF
CDR3 DNA: TGCGCCAGCAGCTCCCTCCGTGGCGGGATCACCTCTGGGGCCAACGTCCTGACTTTC

clone size: -
V gene: TRBV16
D gene: -
J gene: TRBJ1-1
CDR3 protein: CASSQLRRVTEAFF
CDR3 DNA: TGTGCCAGCAGCCAGTTACGCAGGGTCACTGAAGCTTTCTTT

clone size: once
V gene: TRBV10-2
D gene: TRBD2
J gene: TRBJ2-7
CDR3 protein: CASTTSGSYEQYF
CDR3 DNA: TGCGCCAGCACGACTAGCGGGTCCTACGAGCAGTACTTC

clone size: few
V gene: TRBV18
D gene: -
J gene: TRBJ2-2
CDR3 protein: CASSPQGVNTGELFF
CDR3 DNA: TGTGCCAGCTCACCGCAAGGGGTAAACACCGGGGAGCTGTTTTTT

clone size: -
V gene: TRBV28
D gene: -
J gene: TRBJ1-4
CDR3 protein: CASSWQGIAKLFF
CDR3 DNA: TGTGCCAGCAGTTGGCAGGGTATTGCAAAACTGTTTTTT

clone size: once
V gene: TRBV5-1
D gene: TRBD1
J gene: TRBJ2-5
CDR3 protein: CASSSSTGQQETQYF
CDR3 DNA: TGCGCCAGCAGCTCATCGACAGGGCAGCAAGAGACCCAGTACTTC

clone size: -
V gene: TRBV7-2
D gene: -
J gene: TRBJ1-4
CDR3 protein: CASSPSTVYEKLFF
CDR3 DNA: TGTGCCAGCAGCCCTTCGACAGTTTATGAAAAACTGTTTTTT

clone size: -
V gene: TRBV7-2
D gene: -
J gene: TRBJ2-3
CDR3 protein: CASSFLPSTDTQYF
CDR3 DNA: TGTGCCAGCAGCTTTCTCCCTAGCACAGATACGCAGTATTTT

clone size: -
V gene: TRBV9
D gene: TRBD1
J gene: TRBJ1-5
CDR3 protein: CASSVAPDRDRPQHF
CDR3 DNA: TGTGCCAGCAGCGTAGCCCCTGACAGGGACCGGCCCCAGCATTTT

clone size: few
V gene: TRBV5-1
D gene: TRBD1
J gene: TRBJ1-2
CDR3 protein: CASSLALTGNGYTF
CDR3 DNA: TGCGCCAGCAGCTTGGCTCTGACAGGGAATGGCTACACCTTC

clone size: -
V gene: TRBV4-3
D gene: -
J gene: TRBJ2-7
CDR3 protein: CASSQDTSSYEQYF
CDR3 DNA: TGCGCCAGCAGCCAAGATACGAGCTCCTACGAGCAGTACTTC

clone size: -
V gene: TRBV6-2/TRBV6-3
D gene: -
J gene: TRBJ1-5
CDR3 protein: CASSYGGNSNQPQHF
CDR3 DNA: TGTGCCAGCAGTTACGGAGGCAATAGCAATCAGCCCCAGCATTTT

clone size: -
V gene: TRBV7-2
D gene: TRBD1
J gene: TRBJ1-5
CDR3 protein: CASSMTGGAGGNQPQHF
CDR3 DNA: TGTGCCAGCAGCATGACAGGGGGTGCAGGAGGCAATCAGCCCCAGCATTTT

clone size: -
V gene: TRBV19
D gene: -
J gene: TRBJ2-2
CDR3 protein: CASSISASNTGELFF
CDR3 DNA: TGTGCCAGTAGTATAAGCGCTTCGAACACCGGGGAGCTGTTTTTT

clone size: -
V gene: TRBV19
D gene: -
J gene: TRBJ1-5
CDR3 protein: CASSILAGVRNQPQHF
CDR3 DNA: TGTGCCAGTAGTATATTAGCCGGGGTTCGCAATCAGCCCCAGCATTTT

clone size: -
V gene: TRBV4-3
D gene: TRBD1
J gene: TRBJ1-5
CDR3 protein: CASSQDHEGARPQHF
CDR3 DNA: TGCGCCAGCAGCCAAGATCATGAGGGGGCAAGGCCCCAGCATTTT

clone size: once
V gene: TRBV10-3
D gene: -
J gene: TRBJ1-2
CDR3 protein: CAISETGDGYTF
CDR3 DNA: TGTGCCATCAGTGAGACGGGTGACGGCTACACCTTC

clone size: once
V gene: TRBV7-9
D gene: -
J gene: TRBJ1-2
CDR3 protein: CANSLERVNYGYTF
CDR3 DNA: TGTGCCAACAGCTTAGAAAGAGTGAACTATGGCTACACCTTC

clone size: once
V gene: TRBV20-1
D gene: -
J gene: TRBJ2-3
CDR3 protein: CSGGGKDTQYF
CDR3 DNA: TGCAGTGGAGGAGGGAAAGATACGCAGTATTTT

clone size: once
V gene: TRBV2
D gene: TRBD1
J gene: TRBJ1-2
CDR3 protein: CASSSGTGGGYTF
CDR3 DNA: TGTGCCAGCTCCTCCGGGACAGGGGGCGGCTACACCTTC

clone size: -
V gene: TRBV12-3/TRBV12-4
D gene: -
J gene: TRBJ2-1
CDR3 protein: CASAGQSYNEQFF
CDR3 DNA: TGTGCCAGCGCCGGACAATCCTACAATGAGCAGTTCTTC

clone size: -
V gene: TRBV6-2/TRBV6-3
D gene: -
J gene: TRBJ1-6
CDR3 protein: CASSSTGRNSPLHF
CDR3 DNA: TGTGCCAGCAGCTCCACAGGGCGGAATTCACCCCTCCACTTT

clone size: once
V gene: TRBV10-3
D gene: TRBD2
J gene: TRBJ2-1
CDR3 protein: CAIGGGNEQFF
CDR3 DNA: TGTGCCATCGGCGGGGGCAATGAGCAGTTCTTC

clone size: -
V gene: TRBV11-2
D gene: -
J gene: TRBJ2-7
CDR3 protein: CASSSRTAYYEQYF
CDR3 DNA: TGTGCCAGCAGCTCTCGGACAGCCTACTACGAGCAGTACTTC

clone size: -
V gene: TRBV9
D gene: -
J gene: TRBJ1-5
CDR3 protein: CASSASGQLNQPQHF
CDR3 DNA: TGTGCCAGCAGCGCGAGCGGACAGCTCAATCAGCCCCAGCATTTT

clone size: -
V gene: TRBV9
D gene: -
J gene: TRBJ2-5
CDR3 protein: CASSSWIGETQYF
CDR3 DNA: TGTGCCAGCAGCTCTTGGATCGGGGAGACCCAGTACTTC

clone size: -
V gene: TRBV25-1
D gene: -
J gene: TRBJ2-7
CDR3 protein: CASKEADYEQYF
CDR3 DNA: TGTGCCAGCAAAGAGGCGGACTACGAGCAGTACTTC

clone size: -
V gene: TRBV11-2
D gene: -
J gene: TRBJ2-2
CDR3 protein: CASSLVGGTGELFF
CDR3 DNA: TGTGCCAGCAGCTTAGTGGGGGGAACCGGGGAGCTGTTTTTT

clone size: -
V gene: TRBV11-2
D gene: TRBD2
J gene: TRBJ2-7
CDR3 protein: CASSLGAGAEQYF
CDR3 DNA: TGTGCCAGCAGCTTAGGAGCGGGGGCCGAGCAGTACTTC

clone size: -
V gene: TRBV10-1
D gene: -
J gene: TRBJ2-3
CDR3 protein: CASSGGSSGDTQYF
CDR3 DNA: TGCGCCAGCAGTGGAGGGTCTAGTGGAGATACGCAGTATTTT

clone size: -
V gene: TRBV6-4
D gene: TRBD2
J gene: TRBJ2-2
CDR3 protein: CASSELAGVVGELFF
CDR3 DNA: TGTGCCAGCAGTGAACTAGCGGGAGTTGTCGGGGAGCTGTTTTTT

clone size: -
V gene: TRBV6-6
D gene: TRBD1
J gene: TRBJ1-5
CDR3 protein: CASRRGQGGSNQPQHF
CDR3 DNA: TGTGCCAGCAGAAGGGGACAGGGAGGGAGCAATCAGCCCCAGCATTTT

clone size: -
V gene: TRBV27
D gene: -
J gene: TRBJ2-7
CDR3 protein: CASSSPGQIIYEQYF
CDR3 DNA: TGTGCCAGCAGTTCCCCTGGACAGATAATCTACGAGCAGTACTTC

clone size: once
V gene: TRBV28
D gene: -
J gene: TRBJ2-7
CDR3 protein: CASRTAGSSYEQYF
CDR3 DNA: TGTGCCAGCAGGACAGCCGGGTCTTCCTACGAGCAGTACTTC

clone size: few
V gene: TRBV4-1
D gene: -
J gene: TRBJ2-5
CDR3 protein: CASSQVGGQETQYF
CDR3 DNA: TGCGCCAGCAGCCAAGTAGGGGGCCAAGAGACCCAGTACTTC

clone size: -
V gene: TRBV7-8
D gene: -
J gene: TRBJ2-1
CDR3 protein: CASSSHRGGNEQFF
CDR3 DNA: TGTGCCAGCAGCTCACACAGGGGAGGCAATGAGCAGTTCTTC

clone size: -
V gene: TRBV7-2
D gene: -
J gene: TRBJ1-2
CDR3 protein: CASSLAAGGFYGYTF
CDR3 DNA: TGTGCCAGCAGCTTAGCTGCGGGGGGTTTCTATGGCTACACCTTC

clone size: -
V gene: TRBV9
D gene: -
J gene: TRBJ1-2
CDR3 protein: CASSVDDILLNPNYGYTF
CDR3 DNA: TGTGCCAGCAGCGTAGACGACATCCTGTTAAACCCTAACTATGGCTACACCTTC

clone size: -
V gene: TRBV6-5
D gene: -
J gene: TRBJ1-1
CDR3 protein: CASSFLDRNTEAFF
CDR3 DNA: TGTGCCAGCAGCTTTCTGGACAGGAACACTGAAGCTTTCTTT

clone size: -
V gene: TRBV2
D gene: -
J gene: TRBJ1-5
CDR3 protein: CASSETGSQPQHF
CDR3 DNA: TGTGCCAGCAGTGAAACAGGGAGCCAGCCCCAGCATTTT

clone size: -
V gene: TRBV6-5
D gene: TRBD1
J gene: TRBJ1-5
CDR3 protein: CASSGTGHNQPQHF
CDR3 DNA: TGTGCCAGCAGCGGGACAGGGCACAATCAGCCCCAGCATTTT

clone size: -
V gene: TRBV29-1
D gene: TRBD2
J gene: TRBJ2-5
CDR3 protein: CSVEIPSGGARETQYF
CDR3 DNA: TGCAGCGTTGAAATCCCTAGCGGGGGGGCCAGGGAGACCCAGTACTTC